This T cell receptor beta chain was recovered during a study of Ad26.COV2.S vaccination and SARS-CoV-2 variants. Per the germline V gene, CDR1 is SGHTA and CDR2 is FQGTGA. The CDR3 spans 14 residues. V dropped 1 base and J dropped 7 bases, with 13 bases sitting between them. Sequencing used immunoSEQ multiplex PCR; TCRdb keeps in-frame clones, though not all of them. The table has around 310,000 clones, 85% to 90% seen once. Stated treatment: some 19 received Ad26.COV2.S at low or high dose, single or two shots; roughly five received placebo; per-sample allocation not given. Day 63 after the first injection of vaccine or placebo was the sampling time. Ad26.COV2.S expressed prefusion-stabilized spike from the original Wuhan strain.

This sequence was found in a person between 18 and 59 years old who received the Ad26.COV2.S COVID-19 vaccine or a placebo. The chain links TRBV7-3 to TRBJ1-2; D might be TRBD1 (5 bases). The sample here was peripheral blood, taken in a trial of Ad26.COV2.S vaccine versus placebo. In DNA, the CDR3 is TGTGCCAGCAGCTTAATGGGCAGGGACGCTGGCTACACCTTC. It yields the protein CASSLMGRDAGYTF.